The 5 T cell receptor beta chains given below trace back to one sample, sequenced in a study of cytomegalovirus exposure and HLA in healthy donors. A multiplex PCR was run with 60 Vbeta primers and 13 Jbeta primers. Libraries were prepared by immunoSEQ multiplex PCR; TCRdb keeps only in-frame clonotypes and omits some of them. The data contain approximately 130,000 clones, roughly four fifths of them seen just once; the ten biggest clones take up more than 1.5%. The sequenced sample consisted of PBMCs. These receptors all come from a man between 40 and 49 years old in good health and CMV-seronegative.

CDR3 amino acids: CASSLSGEQYF. The CDR3 DNA follows: TGCGCCAGCAGCCTCTCCGGCGAGCAGTACTTC. The chain has TRBV5-1 and TRBJ2-7; no definite D call. V lost 4 bases and J 6 bases, leaving 8 bases between the germline ends. The CDR3 extends over 11 amino acids. Germline-derived CDR1 and CDR2 are SGHRS and YFSETQ.

The chain joins TRBV19 to TRBJ2-7; D may be TRBD1 (5 bases). Trimming removed 4 bases at V and 5 bases at J, with 12 bases between. Germline V gives CDR1 LNHDA, CDR2 SQIVND (reference sequence). This CDR3 comprises 13 residues. As DNA, the CDR3 is TGTGCCAGTAGTAAGGTAGTCAGGGACGAGCAGTACTTC. Its translation is CASSKVVRDEQYF.

The rearrangement joins TRBV19 to TRBJ2-2, with 7 positions matching TRBD1. This CDR3 spans 13 amino acids. Germline V CDR1 and CDR2: LNHDA, SQIVND (reference sequence). V shed 8 bases and J 2 bases; nucleotides not matched to a gene: 2. For the CDR3, the DNA is TGTGCCAGTTGGGACAGTAACACCGGGGAGCTGTTTTTT. Its protein product is CASWDSNTGELFF.

DNA of the CDR3: TGTGCCTGGAGGGGTACATCGGGACTATCCTACGAGCAGTACTTC. It yields the protein CAWRGTSGLSYEQYF. The chain combines TRBV30 with TRBJ2-7; 7 bases line up with TRBD2. Trimming at V came to 3 bases and at J to 1 base, leaving 9 bases not matched to a gene. This CDR3 spans 15 amino acids. CDR1 is GTSNPN, CDR2 SVGIG, per germline (reference sequence).

V usage is TRBV2 and J usage is TRBJ2-5, with D unclear. CDR1 is SNHLY and CDR2 is FYNNEI in the germline V gene. The CDR3 covers 11 residues. Trimming cost V 4 bases and J 4 bases, with 4 bases left between them. CDR3 bases: TGTGCCAGCAGTGTCGTAGAGACCCAGTACTTC. It encodes CASSVVETQYF.